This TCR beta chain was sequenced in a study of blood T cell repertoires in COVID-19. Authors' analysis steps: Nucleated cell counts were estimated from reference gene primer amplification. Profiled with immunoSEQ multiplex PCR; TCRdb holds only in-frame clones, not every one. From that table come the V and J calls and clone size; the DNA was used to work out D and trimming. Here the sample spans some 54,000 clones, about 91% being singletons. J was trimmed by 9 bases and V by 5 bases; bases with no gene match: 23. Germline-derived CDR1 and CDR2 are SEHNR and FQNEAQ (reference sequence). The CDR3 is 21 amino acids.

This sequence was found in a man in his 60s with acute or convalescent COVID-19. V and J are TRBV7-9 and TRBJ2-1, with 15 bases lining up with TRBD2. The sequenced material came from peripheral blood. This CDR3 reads CASSTRPSGLAGGVQYGEQFF. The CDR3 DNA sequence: TGTGCCAGCAGCACCCGGCCTTCGGGACTAGCGGGAGGAGTCCAGTACGGTGAGCAGTTCTTC.